This T cell receptor (beta chain) is drawn from a study of shared clonotypes between healthy human individuals. V was pared by 6 bases and J by 0 bases, with 3 bases of the junction left unmatched. The germline gives CDR1 ENHRY, CDR2 SYGVKD. There are 15 residues in the CDR3. In this sample, this clone turned up a few times. Sequenced by immunoSEQ multiplex PCR; TCRdb stores in-frame clones only, minus some. The sample has about 670,000 clones; roughly 78% are singletons. This rearrangement joins TRBV10-3 to TRBJ2-2; 8 bases are shared with TRBD1. The sequence derives from a woman in her twenties or thirties in good health. The specimen sequenced was memory CD4+ T cells sorted from blood. Subset defined: CD45RA-negative fraction. The CDR3 sequence: CAIRTGESNTGELFF. The DNA for the CDR3 is TGTGCCATCAGGACAGGGGAATCGAACACCGGGGAGCTGTTTTTT.